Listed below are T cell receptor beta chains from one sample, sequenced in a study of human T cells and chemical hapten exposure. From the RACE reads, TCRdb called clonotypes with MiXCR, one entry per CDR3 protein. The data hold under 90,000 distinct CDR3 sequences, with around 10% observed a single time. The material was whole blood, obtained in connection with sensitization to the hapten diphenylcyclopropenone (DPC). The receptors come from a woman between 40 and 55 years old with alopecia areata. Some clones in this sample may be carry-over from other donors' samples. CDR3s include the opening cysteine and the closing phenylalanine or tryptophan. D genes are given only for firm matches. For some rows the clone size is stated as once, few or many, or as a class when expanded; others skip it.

CASSLGTGQETQYF,TGTGCCAGCAGCTTAGGGACAGGGCAAGAGACCCAGTACTTC,TRBJ2-5,TRBV7-9,once,TRBD1
CASSLEQQETQYF,TGCGCCAGCAGCTTGGAACAGCAAGAGACCCAGTACTTC,TRBJ2-5,TRBV5-1,many,NA
CASSLSYLRDEQFF,TGTGCCAGCAGTTTATCGTATCTGCGCGATGAGCAGTTCTTC,TRBJ2-1,TRBV27,few,NA
CASSSGTGATGELFF,TGTGCCAGCAGTTCCGGGACAGGGGCGACCGGGGAGCTGTTTTTT,TRBJ2-2,TRBV12-3/TRBV12-4,many,TRBD1
CASSLGQDGYTF,TGTGCCAGCAGCTTAGGACAGGATGGCTACACCTTC,TRBJ1-2,TRBV11-2,many,NA
CASSLAVASGGARNEQFF,TGTGCCAGCAGCTTAGCAGTCGCTAGCGGGGGGGCCAGGAATGAGCAGTTCTTC,TRBJ2-1,TRBV7-2,many,TRBD2
CASTPVPKIVGGEQYF,TGTGCCAGCACCCCGGTGCCCAAGATCGTTGGCGGCGAGCAGTACTTC,TRBJ2-7,TRBV7-9,many,NA
CASSSPPGRLNEKLFF,TGTGCCAGTAGTTCTCCTCCGGGACGTCTTAATGAAAAACTGTTTTTT,TRBJ1-4,TRBV19,NA,NA
CASSLGPSGGAGNEQFF,TGTGCCAGCAGCTTAGGCCCTAGCGGGGGGGCCGGTAATGAGCAGTTCTTC,TRBJ2-1,TRBV7-2,many,TRBD2
CASSPDSDYGYTF,TGCGCCAGCAGCCCCGACAGTGACTATGGCTACACCTTC,TRBJ1-2,TRBV5-1,few,NA
CASSPRGDNSPLHF,TGTGCCAGCAGCCCCAGGGGGGATAATTCACCCCTCCACTTT,TRBJ1-6,TRBV7-2,few,TRBD1
CASSSSGGLVYNEQFF,TGTGCCAGCAGCTCTAGCGGGGGTCTAGTCTACAATGAGCAGTTCTTC,TRBJ2-1,TRBV7-3,many,TRBD2
CAWSVWGNLNTGELFF,TGTGCCTGGAGTGTATGGGGGAATTTAAACACCGGGGAGCTGTTTTTT,TRBJ2-2,TRBV30,NA,NA
CASRFSGGRGEQYF,TGTGCCAGCAGATTTAGCGGGGGACGGGGCGAGCAGTACTTC,TRBJ2-7,TRBV6-2/TRBV6-3,many,TRBD2
CSARVSPNYEQYF,TGCAGTGCTAGAGTCTCGCCGAACTACGAGCAGTACTTC,TRBJ2-7,TRBV20-1,NA,NA
CSALTANQPQHF,TGCAGTGCCCTAACGGCAAACCAGCCCCAGCATTTT,TRBJ1-5,TRBV20-1,few,NA
CASSLPGYTEAFF,TGTGCCAGCAGCTTACCAGGGTACACTGAAGCTTTCTTT,TRBJ1-1,TRBV7-9,few,NA
CASSLGSADSYGYTF,TGCGCCAGCAGCTTGGGGTCGGCGGACAGCTATGGCTACACCTTC,TRBJ1-2,TRBV5-1,many,NA
CASSPTARAGYTF,TGTGCCAGCAGCCCTACAGCGCGAGCGGGCTACACCTTC,TRBJ1-2,TRBV28,many,NA
CASSLGQTSRETQYF,TGCGCCAGCAGCTTGGGGCAGACATCCCGGGAGACCCAGTACTTC,TRBJ2-5,TRBV5-1,few,NA
CSASHGQENEKLFF,TGCAGTGCTAGTCACGGACAGGAGAATGAAAAACTGTTTTTT,TRBJ1-4,TRBV20-1,many,TRBD1
CAISEGQNPYEQYF,TGTGCCATCAGTGAGGGCCAAAACCCCTACGAGCAGTACTTC,TRBJ2-7,TRBV10-3,NA,NA
CATSIDGDSGNTIYF,TGTGCCACCAGCATCGACGGCGACTCTGGAAACACCATATATTTT,TRBJ1-3,TRBV15,many,NA
CASSRQGGSSYEQYF,TGCGCCAGCAGTCGACAGGGAGGGAGCTCCTACGAGCAGTACTTC,TRBJ2-7,TRBV5-1,NA,NA
CASSYGLAGEYF,TGTGCCAGCAGTTATGGACTAGCGGGGGAGTATTTT,TRBJ2-3,TRBV6-2/TRBV6-3,NA,TRBD2
CASSGGVNTGELFF,TGTGCCAGCAGTGGGGGGGTGAACACCGGGGAGCTGTTTTTT,TRBJ2-2,TRBV27,many,TRBD2
CAWRRNSNQPQHF,TGTGCCTGGAGGCGGAATAGCAATCAGCCCCAGCATTTT,TRBJ1-5,TRBV30,many,NA
CASSYLGYASSTDTQYF,TGTGCCAGCAGTTACTTGGGATATGCCTCGAGCACAGATACGCAGTATTTT,TRBJ2-3,TRBV6-2/TRBV6-3,few,NA
CASSLQGGREKLFF,TGTGCCAGCAGTTTGCAGGGGGGCCGTGAAAAACTGTTTTTT,TRBJ1-4,TRBV12-3/TRBV12-4,many,TRBD1
CAWSVGGGLGQPQHF,TGTGCCTGGAGTGTTGGGGGGGGCCTAGGTCAGCCCCAGCATTTT,TRBJ1-5,TRBV30,many,NA
CASSYELAKNIQYF,TGTGCCAGCAGTTACGAGTTAGCCAAAAACATTCAGTACTTC,TRBJ2-4,TRBV6-8,many,NA
CASSRLQGPAYEQYF,TGTGCCAGCAGCCGATTACAGGGGCCGGCCTACGAGCAGTACTTC,TRBJ2-7,TRBV7-9,few,TRBD1
CASSENRGFYSNQPQHF,TGTGCCAGCAGTGAAAACAGGGGCTTTTATAGCAATCAGCCCCAGCATTTT,TRBJ1-5,TRBV6-1,few,TRBD1